Presented here are 2 T cell receptor beta chains from one specimen sequenced in a study of blood T cell repertoires in COVID-19. Here immunoSEQ multiplex PCR was the method, and the copy in TCRdb shows in-frame clones only, minus some. This table has 540,000 or so clones, 85% to 90% appearing once. The sample consisted of peripheral blood. The receptors come from a woman in her forties or fifties with COVID-19, enrolled during active disease.

V gene TRBV25-1 combines with J gene TRBJ1-1; D remains ambiguous. This CDR3 has 17 residues. Germline V gene data show CDR1 as MGHDK and CDR2 as SYGVNS. V lost 9 bases and J lost 0, with 23 bases in between. CDR3: CASHPGSPVTMNTEAFF. Written as DNA, the CDR3 is TGTGCCAGTCACCCGGGGAGCCCAGTTACCATGAACACTGAAGCTTTCTTT.

The J gene is TRBJ2-3, the V gene TRBV7-2, with D maybe TRBD2 (5 bases). The CDR3 sequence is 16 residues long. V lost 2 bases, J lost 0 bases, and 12 bases lay in between. Looked up from germline, CDR1 is SGHTA and CDR2 is FQGNSA. CDR3 residues: CASSLSTRTSTDTQYF. The CDR3 DNA follows: TGTGCCAGCAGCTTATCCACGCGGACTAGCACAGATACGCAGTATTTT. Supplemented by reference TRBV7-2 and TRBJ2-3, the full variable domain reads GAGVSQSPSNKVTEKGKDVELRCDPISGHTALYWYRQSLGQGLEFLIYFQGNSAPDKSGLPSDRFSAERTGGSVSTLTIQRTQQEDSAVYLCASSLSTRTSTDTQYFGPGTRLTVL.